This T cell receptor beta chain was profiled in a study of blood T cells in healthy people across ages (dated by TCRdb to 2014 to 2015). About the study as a whole: In model experiments, roughly one uniquely barcoded TCR beta cDNA molecule per two T cells was captured by template switching. The study measured age-related changes in TCR beta repertoire diversity using deep sequencing normalized with unique cDNA molecular identifiers. Using the same blood draw, the study looked at two additional independent replicas of 1 million unique cDNA reads for two donors, one aged 18 to 30 and the other aged 80 or older. To avoid experimental bias, donors of different ages were spread randomly across the sequencing lanes. Four age groups were formed from the donors: young (average approximately 15 years), middle-aged (less than 40), aged (approximately 60) and long-lived (more than 75). Findings and caveats that apply to the study as a whole: As age increased, observed TCR beta diversity per million T cells dropped in a roughly linear way, and a significant reduction was already evident by age around 41. Estimates of total diversity based on one million sequenced T cells were considered lower bounds and underestimates. Compared with the aged group, more naive CD4+ T cells, fewer expanded clones and increased TCR diversity were shown by the long-lived group, suggesting age selection. Since profiling was done on bulk unsorted PBMCs, naive and antigen-experienced compartments could not be conclusively compared. There was a strong correlation between observed TCR beta diversity and the percentage of naive T cells measured by flow cytometry. The CMV infection status of donors was not known, potentially confounding age-related changes in expanded clonotypes.

The CDR3 measures 14 amino acids from cysteine to phenylalanine. This entry keeps only the CDR3 DNA: 42 bases, framed from base 1. V and J are truncated by 5 bases and 6 bases respectively, leaving an intervening sequence of 18 bases. The germline V gene (reference sequence) specifies DFQATT as CDR1 and SNEGSKA as CDR2. This clonotype has more than one count but fewer than ten. What antigen it recognizes has not been identified. Per-base qualities were not stored, and no clone one base away is much larger. Library preparation used 5' RACE. Instrument on record: Illumina HiSeq 2500. A second about 7 to 11 cycle PCR used a sample-barcoded 5' primer and a J-beta primer mix. A template-switch 5' adaptor carrying 12 random nucleotides introduced a unique molecular identifier onto each TCR beta cDNA molecule. At least 2.5 million CDR3-containing paired-end reads were obtained from each sample. The Mint cDNA synthesis kit, primed by a TRBC-specific oligonucleotide, was used to synthesize first-strand cDNA from all RNA. After uracil-DNA glycosylase treatment, a first 18-cycle PCR used universal primers M1SS and BC2_uni_R on all cDNA. In the paper's pipeline: For normalization, 1 million high-quality reads, each with a distinct molecular identifier, were randomly selected from each sample. Instead of being binned into consensus sequences, reads that shared molecular identifiers were thrown out. MiTCR, set to a Q25 quality threshold and the strictest error-elimination algorithm, was used for CDR3 identification, clonotype clustering and error correction. A nonparametric unseen species model with Euler transformation was used to estimate lower-bound total TCR beta diversity. The public reads were run again by TCRdb, first through fastp at Q25 and then through MiXCR, and only productive beta chains were kept. Each entry is one CDR3 protein sequence, shown with its most common DNA and genes. V and J calls and clone size were set by TCRdb, not the authors. This sample comprises 910,000 or so distinct CDR3 sequences, roughly 51% of them detected only once. Over 20% of the sample is taken by the ten largest.

Systemically healthy Caucasian individuals from Russia, 39 in total and aged about 6 to 95 years, were included as donors. Each donor gave roughly 9.5 milliliters of peripheral blood, collected into EDTA-treated Vacutainer tubes. Ficoll-Paque density-gradient centrifugation was used to isolate PBMCs, with at least 6.5 million obtained per sample. Total RNA was extracted from PBMCs with Trizol reagent, with at least 6 micrograms obtained per sample. The percentages of naive CD45RAhigh/CD27high T cells were determined by flow cytometry on a PBMC aliquot from every donor. The specimen sequenced was blood. The sequence links TRBV20-1 to TRBJ2-3; the D region possibly corresponds to TRBD2 (6 bases align). This TCR was sampled from a woman aged 55-69 years in good health. The CDR3 reads CSAPLRRGGDTQYF. Here is the DNA: TGCAGTGCTCCTCTACGGCGGGGAGGCGATACGCAGTATTTT.